The 18 T cell receptor beta chains below were found in one sample sequenced in a study of OX40 agonist ivuxolimab in advanced cancers. Library preparation used the immunoSEQ multiplex PCR assay. TCRdb retrieved this table from immuneACCESS and kept in-frame rearrangements only. Not all clones are present; in checked studies, unresolved V genes account for under half, and no reason is known for the remainder. The sample profile shows roughly 55,000 clones; approximately 80% of them were found once. The ten largest clones add up to less than 4.5% of the sample. The sample consisted of CD4+ or CD8+ T cells sorted from blood, taken in a trial of the OX40 agonist ivuxolimab. These receptors came from an adult with an advanced solid tumor such as melanoma, head and neck, liver or kidney cancer.

The sample holds one count of this clone. The genes are TRBV7-9 and TRBJ1-5; possibly TRBD1 for D (5 bases). CDR3 size: 18 residues. Trimming took 1 base from V and 4 from J, leaving 20 bases between them. The V gene's germline CDR1 is SEHNR and CDR2 FQNEAQ (reference sequence). The CDR3 coding sequence is TGTGCCAGCAGCTTAGGGTCAACAGGCCTAGAGGGTAATCAGCCCCAGCATTTT. Encoded protein: CASSLGSTGLEGNQPQHF.

The CDR3 DNA sequence: TGTGCCAGTAGTCAGACAGGGATGTATGGCTACACCTTC. The encoded protein is CASSQTGMYGYTF. The chain is built from TRBV19 and TRBJ1-2; TRBD1 matches 7 bases. The CDR3 has 13 amino acids. V was clipped by 5 bases and J by 5 bases; unmatched bases: 5. Germline assignment: CDR1 LNHDA and CDR2 SQIVND (reference sequence).

The chain couples TRBV18 to TRBJ2-7; D gene ambiguous. The V gene's germline CDR1 is KGHSH and CDR2 LQKENI. There are 11 residues in the CDR3. V was pared by 5 bases and J by 5 bases, with 7 bases between. The CDR3 sequence: CASSRLDEQYF. The CDR3 region has the DNA TGTGCCAGCTCAAGGTTGGACGAGCAGTACTTC.

The chain is built from TRBV6-5 and TRBJ2-3; 7 positions agree with TRBD2. The CDR3 runs to 13 residues. In germline, CDR1 is MNHEY, CDR2 SVGAGI. The V segment lost 4 bases and the J segment 6 bases; nucleotides outside the gene matches: 4. DNA for the CDR3: TGTGCCAGCAGTTCCGGGAGGCGCGATACGCAGTATTTT. Translation: CASSSGRRDTQYF.

J is TRBJ1-3 and V is TRBV18, with no clear D. Trimming pared 2 bases from V and 0 bases from J, leaving 5 bases between. There are 14 residues in the CDR3. Looked up from germline, CDR1 is KGHSH and CDR2 is LQKENI. The CDR3 loop is CASSPAGSGNTIYF. CDR3 DNA sequence: TGTGCCAGCTCACCAGCGGGCTCTGGAAACACCATATATTTT.

This clone was found once. This chain links TRBV27 with TRBJ2-3, with D uncertain. Germline V lookup: CDR1 MNHEY, CDR2 SMNVEV (reference sequence). There are 15 residues in the CDR3. V was trimmed by 6 bases and J by 2 bases, leaving 15 bases between them. The CDR3, as DNA: TGTGCCAGCAGCTTCGACGGTGCCTACACAGATACGCAGTATTTT. Translation: CASSFDGAYTDTQYF.

The genes are TRBV4-1 and TRBJ2-3; 9 bases match TRBD1. CDR1 is MGHRA and CDR2 is YSYEKL in the germline V gene. V lost 0 bases, J lost 4 bases, and 5 bases stayed unmatched. The CDR3 extends over 16 amino acids. The CDR3 reads CASSQEWGQGPDTQYF. The DNA of the CDR3 is TGCGCCAGCAGCCAAGAATGGGGACAGGGTCCAGATACGCAGTATTTT.

This sequence joins TRBV9 and TRBJ1-4; TRBD1 is a possible D gene (5 bases). V lost 3 bases and J 3 bases, leaving 12 bases between the germline ends. This CDR3 is built from 15 residues. Germline V lookup: CDR1 SGDLS, CDR2 YYNGEE. The CDR3, as DNA: TGTGCCAGCAGCGCATCGGGGGGAGCTAATGAAAAACTGTTTTTT. Residues: CASSASGGANEKLFF.

J is TRBJ2-7 and V is TRBV11-3; TRBD2 matches 7 bases. The CDR3 totals 15 residues. Germline lookup yields CDR1 SGHNT and CDR2 YENEEA. After removal of 1 base from V and 2 bases from J, the junction contained 5 bases not matched to a gene. The CDR3 DNA follows: TGTGCCAGCAGCTTAGCATCGGGGGGTGCCTACGAGCAGTACTTC. As protein: CASSLASGGAYEQYF. The variable domain in full, completed from reference TRBV11-3 and TRBJ2-7, reads EAGVVQSPRYKIIEKKQPVAFWCNPISGHNTLYWYLQNLGQGPELLIRYENEEAVDDSQLPKDRFSAERLKGVDSTLKIQPAELGDSAVYLCASSLASGGAYEQYFGPGTRLTVT.

The CDR3 bases are TGTGCCAGCTCACTTCCGGGACTGCCCCCTTATTTT. This sequence encodes CASSLPGLPPYF. V usage is TRBV18 and J usage is TRBJ2-3; perhaps TRBD2 as D (6 bases). Germline V lookup: CDR1 KGHSH, CDR2 LQKENI. Trimming took 4 bases from V and 15 from J, leaving 17 bases between them. This CDR3 comprises 12 residues.

This clone was recorded once. The gene calls are TRBV18 and TRBJ2-1; D may correspond to TRBD1 or TRBD2 (6 bases each). Trimming stripped 0 bases from V and 3 bases from J, with 12 bases between. The CDR3 runs to 16 residues. Per germline, CDR1 KGHSH and CDR2 LQKENI. CDR3 region: CASSPPVGGHYNEQFF. For the CDR3, the DNA is TGTGCCAGCTCACCACCGGTAGGGGGGCACTACAATGAGCAGTTCTTC.

This chain connects TRBV6-1 to TRBJ2-6; D may be TRBD1 (5 bases). The CDR3 has 18 amino acids. The germline V gene has CDR1 MNHNS and CDR2 SASEGT. V lost 1 base to trimming and J lost 0 bases, with 13 bases between them. The CDR3 reads CASSEGAGMISGANVLTF. CDR3 nucleotides: TGTGCCAGCAGTGAAGGGGCAGGGATGATCTCTGGGGCCAACGTCCTGACTTTC.

The CDR3 spells CASSPRPGGELFF. For the CDR3, the DNA is TGTGCCAGCAGCCCGAGACCGGGCGGGGAGCTGTTTTTT. The V and J genes are TRBV7-2 and TRBJ2-2, with D unresolved. Per the germline V gene, CDR1 is SGHTA and CDR2 is FQGNSA. The ends were cut back, 5 bases at V and 7 bases at J, with 11 bases in the middle. This CDR3 spans 13 amino acids.

The rearrangement links TRBV6-5 to TRBJ1-1; possibly TRBD1 for D (5 bases). The germline V gene encodes CDR1 MNHEY and CDR2 SVGAGI. The CDR3 spans 12 residues. V was clipped by 6 bases and J by 6 bases, with 11 bases between them. CDR3 loop: CASSRDSSEAFF. DNA for the CDR3: TGTGCCAGCAGCCGTGACAGCTCTGAAGCTTTCTTT.

The rearrangement uses TRBV29-1 and TRBJ1-1; a possible D gene is TRBD1 (5 bases). The CDR3 consists of 13 residues. The ends were cut back, 1 base at V and 1 base at J, with 7 bases in the middle. CDR1 SQVTM and CDR2 ANQGSEA come from the germline V gene. CDR3 sequence reads: CSVEGQGNTEAFF. The CDR3 region has the DNA TGCAGCGTTGAAGGGCAGGGGAACACTGAAGCTTTCTTT.

This clone is a singleton in its sample. The chain links TRBV6-5 to TRBJ1-1, with D uncertain. V gave up 0 bases and J gave up 1 base, with 12 bases separating them. Germline values: CDR1 MNHEY, CDR2 SVGAGI. The CDR3 runs 16 residues. The CDR3 loop is CASSYSAPLRNTEAFF. CDR3 coding DNA: TGTGCCAGCAGTTACTCGGCCCCCCTTAGGAACACTGAAGCTTTCTTT.

This clone was seen a single time. This sequence joins TRBV5-4 and TRBJ2-6, with D uncertain. Trimming removed 2 bases from V and 0 bases from J, with 9 bases in between. The CDR3 has 16 amino acids. CDR1 is SGHNT and CDR2 is YYREEE in the germline V gene (reference sequence). The CDR3 bases are TGTGCCAGCAGCTTAGTTTCCCTCTCTGGGGCCAACGTCCTGACTTTC. Amino acid sequence: CASSLVSLSGANVLTF.

This clone was seen only once. The genes are TRBV9 and TRBJ2-3, with TRBD2 matching 9 bases. The CDR3 is made up of 16 amino acids. CDR1 is SGDLS, CDR2 YYNGEE, per germline. V was pared by 0 bases and J by 3 bases, with 5 bases of the junction left unmatched. CDR3 nucleotide sequence: TGTGCCAGCAGCGTAGGTGGCGGGGGGGCGACAGATACGCAGTATTTT. Protein sequence: CASSVGGGGATDTQYF.